The T cell receptor beta chain under discussion was sequenced for a study of control samples from healthy donors and cancer patients. CDR1 is SGHTA, CDR2 FQGNSA, per germline. Trimming at V came to 5 bases and at J to 3 bases, leaving 9 bases not matched to a gene. The length of the CDR3 is 15 residues. The data were produced by immunoSEQ multiplex PCR, yet TCRdb's version contains in-frame clones alone and is incomplete. The profile covers 150,000 to 180,000 clones, with approximately 93% appearing a single time and about 5.6% taken by the ten largest. The material sequenced was blood. The sequence came from a man in his forties in good health. This chain joins TRBV7-2 and TRBJ2-7; 8 positions agree with TRBD2. The chain's CDR3 is CASSPGVSGDYEQYF. In nucleotides, the CDR3 is TGTGCCAGCAGCCCCGGGGTTAGCGGGGACTACGAGCAGTACTTC.